One and the same sample provided the 27 T cell receptor beta chains below, sequenced in a study of blood T cell repertoires in COVID-19. Only in-frame clones appear in the TCRdb table, and some are missing; sequencing was by immunoSEQ multiplex PCR. The data show some 180,000 clones, around 89% seen once. What was sequenced was peripheral blood. All receptors derive from a man aged 50 to 60 who had recovered from COVID-19.

The chain joins TRBV19 to TRBJ1-1, with a tentative D call TRBD1 (5 bases). This CDR3 contains 12 residues. Trimming cost V 9 bases and J 4 bases, with 12 bases left between them. Germline assignment: CDR1 LNHDA and CDR2 SQIVND (reference sequence). The CDR3 DNA is TGTGCCAGCAGACAGTGGGGCACTGAAGCTTTCTTT. This gives the protein CASRQWGTEAFF. Using reference TRBV19 and TRBJ1-1 for the parts outside the CDR3, the full variable domain is DGGITQSPKYLFRKEGQNVTLSCEQNLNHDAMYWYRQDPGQGLRLIYYSQIVNDFQKGDIAEGYSVSREKKESFPLTVTSAQKNPTAFYLCASRQWGTEAFFGQGTRLTVV.

This chain links TRBV7-7 with TRBJ2-7; TRBD1 agrees at 7 bases. The ends lost 5 bases at V and 6 bases at J; junction bases unmatched: 7. In germline, CDR1 is SSHAT, CDR2 FNYEAQ (reference sequence). CDR3 length equals 13 residues. The DNA of the CDR3 is TGTGCCAGCAGCCCAACCCGACAGGGCGAGCAGTACTTC. Protein: CASSPTRQGEQYF.

This chain joins TRBV4-1 and TRBJ1-4, with D hard to call. Looked up from germline, CDR1 is MGHRA and CDR2 is YSYEKL. The CDR3 is 14 amino acids. V lost 0 bases and J lost 5, with 7 bases in between. The CDR3 DNA reads as TGCGCCAGCAGCCAAGACGACTCCAATGAAAAACTGTTTTTT. This codes for CASSQDDSNEKLFF.

The chain employs TRBV6-6 and TRBJ1-5; 9 nucleotides match TRBD1. Trimming took 5 bases from V and 1 from J; bases not matched to a gene: 3. The germline CDR1 and CDR2 sequences are MNHNY and SVGAGI (reference sequence). CDR3 size: 15 residues. The DNA for the CDR3 is TGTGCCAGCAGTCAGGACAGGGGCAGCAATCAGCCCCAGCATTTT. Translated, it gives CASSQDRGSNQPQHF.

This chain joins TRBV5-4 and TRBJ2-1; 9 bases map to TRBD2. The J segment lost 2 bases and the V segment lost 3 bases, leaving 3 bases of the junction unmatched. CDR1 and CDR2 (germline): SGHNT, YYREEE (reference sequence). The CDR3 is 15 residues long. CDR3 in amino acids: CASSSQRGAYNEQFF. CDR3 in DNA: TGTGCCAGCAGCTCCCAGCGGGGGGCCTACAATGAGCAGTTCTTC.

V usage is TRBV7-2 and J usage is TRBJ1-1; TRBD1 matches 8 bases. This CDR3 spans 15 amino acids. Germline values: CDR1 SGHTA, CDR2 FQGNSA. The trim removed 0 bases at V and 5 bases at J, leaving 5 bases unmatched. DNA for the CDR3: TGTGCCAGCAGCTTAGCTCAGGGGGCGTGGACTGAAGCTTTCTTT. Amino acids: CASSLAQGAWTEAFF.

The table lists this clone with a count of one. The gene calls are TRBV5-4 and TRBJ2-7, with 8 bases lining up with TRBD1. With 0 bases clipped from V and 6 bases from J, the junction kept 5 bases outside the gene matches. The V gene's germline CDR1 is SGHNT and CDR2 YYREEE (reference sequence). This CDR3 has 14 residues. The chain's CDR3 is CASSLEQGAGEQYF. In DNA, the CDR3 is TGTGCCAGCAGCTTGGAGCAGGGGGCAGGCGAGCAGTACTTC.

The rearrangement joins TRBV3-1 (or the pseudogene TRBV3-2) to TRBJ1-1; D uncertain. Deletions cut 4 bases from V and 1 base from J, with 10 bases between. The CDR3 is made up of 14 amino acids. The germline V gene encodes CDR1 LGHDT and CDR2 YNNKEL (reference sequence). DNA for the CDR3: TGTGCCAGCAGCCGACTTACAACGAACACTGAAGCTTTCTTT. This codes for CASSRLTTNTEAFF.

This clone has a handful of counts. J is TRBJ1-3 and V is TRBV3-1 (or the pseudogene TRBV3-2); D remains unclear. This CDR3 has 15 amino acids. CDR1 is LGHDT, CDR2 YNNKEL, per germline (reference sequence). The V end was cut by 0 bases, the J end by 3 bases, with 9 bases between. This CDR3 reads CASSQEITGGNTIYF. CDR3 coding DNA: TGTGCCAGCAGCCAAGAAATCACTGGTGGAAACACCATATATTTT.

V and J are TRBV11-2 and TRBJ2-2; 7 nucleotides align to TRBD1. Germline V gives CDR1 SGHAT, CDR2 FQNNGV. J was trimmed by 6 bases and V by 5 bases; bases with no gene match: 15. The CDR3 extends over 17 amino acids. The CDR3 nucleotides read TGTGCCAGCAGCCCACGCATGACAGGGTCCAGAGCCGGGGAGCTGTTTTTT. Translated: CASSPRMTGSRAGELFF. The full variable domain, completed using reference TRBV11-2 and TRBJ2-2, is EAGVAQSPRYKIIEKRQSVAFWCNPISGHATLYWYQQILGQGPKLLIQFQNNGVVDDSQLPKDRFSAERLKGVDSTLKIQPAKLEDSAVYLCASSPRMTGSRAGELFFGEGSRLTVL.

In nucleotides, the CDR3 is TGTGCCAGCAGTTCGGGGTCCTACGAGCAGTACTTC. It encodes CASSSGSYEQYF. The rearrangement links TRBV6-6 to TRBJ2-7, with D maybe TRBD2 (5 bases). Germline V gene data show CDR1 as MNHNY and CDR2 as SVGAGI (reference sequence). This CDR3 spans 12 amino acids. Trimming left V 4 bases short and J 1 base short, with 5 bases between.

The chain has TRBV3-1 (or the pseudogene TRBV3-2) and TRBJ2-7; TRBD1 agrees at 8 bases. The V gene's germline CDR1 is LGHDT and CDR2 YNNKEL (reference sequence). Germline trimming cut 8 bases from V and 1 base from J; bases unmatched to any gene: 10. There are 15 residues in the CDR3. The CDR3 DNA reads TGTGCCAGCCGATCCCGGGACAGGAGGTCCTACGAGCAGTACTTC. Translation gives CASRSRDRRSYEQYF.

This rearrangement joins TRBV25-1 to TRBJ1-1; the D gene is possibly TRBD1 (6 bases). This CDR3 has 15 residues. The V gene lost 4 bases and the J gene lost 0 bases, with 12 bases spanning the gap. Germline V gene data show CDR1 as MGHDK and CDR2 as SYGVNS. The CDR3 sequence is CASSVGGLMNTEAFF. The DNA of the CDR3 is TGTGCCAGCAGTGTCGGGGGGCTCATGAACACTGAAGCTTTCTTT.

V is TRBV9 and J is TRBJ2-7, with D possibly matching TRBD1 (5 bases). CDR1 SGDLS and CDR2 YYNGEE come from the germline V gene. This CDR3 has 10 residues. CDR3 DNA: TGTGCCAGCAGCGTAGCGGACATTGCAGTC. Amino acids: CASSVADIAV.

This clone turned up a few times. The DNA of the CDR3 is TGTGCCAGCAGCTCAGATTCGAGCGGGGCGGGGTTCAATGAGCAGTTCTTC. Its protein product is CASSSDSSGAGFNEQFF. The chain joins TRBV7-9 to TRBJ2-1; 7 nucleotides align to TRBD2. The CDR3 consists of 17 residues. Per germline, CDR1 SEHNR and CDR2 FQNEAQ (reference sequence). Trimming cost V 4 bases and J 6 bases; bases outside gene matches: 15.

The chain links TRBV9 to TRBJ1-4; 11 bases fit TRBD1. J was trimmed by 4 bases and V by 3 bases; bases with no gene match: 5. Per germline, CDR1 SGDLS and CDR2 YYNGEE. The CDR3 loop spans 16 amino acids. The CDR3: CASSGGQGAINEKLFF. The CDR3 DNA sequence: TGTGCCAGCAGCGGAGGACAGGGGGCGATTAATGAAAAACTGTTTTTT. Looking up the rest from reference TRBV9 and TRBJ1-4 gives the full variable domain: DSGVTQTPKHLITATGQRVTLRCSPRSGDLSVYWYQQSLDQGLQFLIQYYNGEERAKGNILERFSAQQFPDLHSELNLSSLELGDSALYFCASSGGQGAINEKLFFGSGTQLSVL.

V usage is TRBV24-1 and J usage is TRBJ2-1, with D maybe TRBD2 (7 bases). CDR1 is KGHDR, CDR2 SFDVKD, per germline. The CDR3 is 17 residues long. The V end lost 3 bases, the J end lost 0 bases, and 14 bases lay between the germline ends. The CDR3 here is CATSDGGAGSSYNEQFF. CDR3 DNA sequence: TGTGCCACCAGTGATGGGGGGGCGGGGAGCTCCTACAATGAGCAGTTCTTC.

The count of this clone is one. The rearrangement joins TRBV20-1 to TRBJ2-1; 11 positions match TRBD1. The CDR3 sequence is 14 residues long. Germline trimming cut 3 bases from V and 3 bases from J; bases unmatched to any gene: 1. Germline-derived CDR1 and CDR2 are DFQATT and SNEGSKA (reference sequence). This chain's CDR3 is CSASGTGGYNEQFF. CDR3 nucleotide sequence: TGCAGTGCTAGTGGGACAGGGGGCTACAATGAGCAGTTCTTC.

The genes are TRBV28 and TRBJ1-6; 8 bases are shared with TRBD1. CDR3 length equals 14 residues. From germline, CDR1 is MDHEN and CDR2 SYDVKM. Trimming took 5 bases from V and 10 from J; bases not matched to a gene: 7. The CDR3 loop reads CASSEGQGGSPLHF. As DNA, the CDR3 is TGTGCCAGCAGTGAAGGACAGGGTGGGTCACCCCTCCACTTT.

The chain links TRBV19 to TRBJ1-6; 8 bases agree with TRBD1. Germline V gene data show CDR1 as LNHDA and CDR2 as SQIVND (reference sequence). The trim removed 4 bases at V and 14 bases at J, leaving 13 bases unmatched. This CDR3 is 15 amino acids long. The CDR3 sequence is CASSTTDRVRIALHF. As DNA, the CDR3 is TGTGCCAGTAGTACTACGGACAGGGTGAGAATCGCCCTCCACTTT.

This chain links TRBV6-5 with TRBJ2-7; D might be TRBD1 (5 bases). Germline CDR1 and CDR2: MNHEY and SVGAGI. V gave up 5 bases and J gave up 2 bases, with 13 bases separating them. The CDR3 consists of 14 residues. DNA of the CDR3: TGTGCCAGCAGTACACGACAGTCCCCCTACGAGCAGTACTTC. This sequence encodes CASSTRQSPYEQYF.

The gene calls are TRBV18 and TRBJ1-1; 8 bases are shared with TRBD1. The V and J ends lost 6 bases and 3 bases, in that order; junction bases with no gene match: 6. The CDR3 has 14 amino acids. Looked up from germline, CDR1 is KGHSH and CDR2 is LQKENI. The CDR3 region has the DNA TGTGCCAGCTCGATACAGGGGGGCGACACTGAAGCTTTCTTT. Translating gives CASSIQGGDTEAFF.

The chain carries TRBV28 and TRBJ2-7; possible D gene TRBD1, 7 bases. Per the germline V gene, CDR1 is MDHEN and CDR2 is SYDVKM. The CDR3 covers 14 residues. Trimming stripped 6 bases from V and 0 bases from J, with 12 bases between. The CDR3 DNA is TGTGCCAGCAGCCCAGGGGGGAGCTCCTACGAGCAGTACTTC. Translating it yields CASSPGGSSYEQYF.

CDR3 nucleotides: TGTGCCAGTAGTATTTCGGGGGGCTATAACATTCAGTACTTC. It specifies CASSISGGYNIQYF. V and J are TRBV19 and TRBJ2-4; possible D gene TRBD2, 7 bases. The germline V and J ends were trimmed by 3 bases and 7 bases, with 13 bases remaining between them. Germline V gene data show CDR1 as LNHDA and CDR2 as SQIVND (reference sequence). The CDR3 length is 14 residues.

The rearrangement joins TRBV13 to TRBJ2-1, with a weak D call TRBD2 (6 bases). The germline gives CDR1 PRHDT, CDR2 FYEKMQ (reference sequence). This CDR3 is built from 12 residues. V dropped 3 bases and J dropped 10 bases, with 10 bases sitting between them. The CDR3 spells CASSFGLAEQFF. DNA of the CDR3: TGTGCCAGCAGCTTTGGGCTAGCGGAGCAGTTCTTC.

The rearrangement uses TRBV7-2 and TRBJ2-3; D may be TRBD2 (6 bases). CDR1 SGHTA and CDR2 FQGNSA come from the germline V gene. This CDR3 spans 15 amino acids. Trimming cost V 3 bases and J 3 bases, with 13 bases left between them. CDR3 in DNA: TGTGCCAGCAGCTTTGGGGGGAGGAAGACAGATACGCAGTATTTT. It specifies CASSFGGRKTDTQYF. Drawing the rest from reference TRBV7-2 and TRBJ2-3, the complete variable domain is GAGVSQSPSNKVTEKGKDVELRCDPISGHTALYWYRQSLGQGLEFLIYFQGNSAPDKSGLPSDRFSAERTGGSVSTLTIQRTQQEDSAVYLCASSFGGRKTDTQYFGPGTRLTVL.

This rearrangement joins TRBV5-8 to TRBJ1-2; D gene unclear. Trimming took off 0 bases at V and 0 bases at J, with 9 bases between the two ends. The CDR3 spans 15 residues. Per germline, CDR1 SGHTS and CDR2 YDEGEE. The CDR3 DNA follows: TGTGCCAGCAGCTTGGTACTGTCTACTAACTATGGCTACACCTTC. Translation gives CASSLVLSTNYGYTF.